The rows below give T cell receptor beta chains drawn from one sample of a study of blood T cell repertoires in COVID-19. The protocol was immunoSEQ multiplex PCR, while the TCRdb copy is restricted to in-frame clones and leaves out a portion. The sample has about 200,000 clones, about 80% seen once. Material for sequencing was PBMCs or T cells enriched from blood (not recorded which). These TCRs come from a woman aged 60-70 years with acute COVID-19. CDR3s include the opening cysteine and the closing phenylalanine or tryptophan. The order of the fields is clone size, D gene, J gene, V gene, CDR3 protein, CDR3 DNA. D genes are given only for firm matches. Expanded clones get a size class; other rows say once, few or many, or leave the size out.

NA NA TRBJ2-5 TRBV5-6 CASSLTGNKETQYF TGTGCCAGCAGCTTGACAGGGAATAAAGAGACCCAGTACTTC
NA NA TRBJ1-5 TRBV18 CASSLEYQPQHF TGTGCCAGCTCACTGGAGTATCAGCCCCAGCATTTT
NA TRBD2 TRBJ2-1 TRBV4-1 CASSPERDYNEQFF TGCGCCAGCAGCCCCGAGCGGGACTACAATGAGCAGTTCTTC
few TRBD2 TRBJ2-1 TRBV9 CASSVRGGTSSPQFF TGTGCCAGCAGCGTCCGGGGGGGGACTAGCAGTCCGCAGTTCTTC
NA TRBD1 TRBJ1-2 TRBV9 CASSVGTGGGTGYGYTF TGTGCCAGCAGCGTAGGGACAGGGGGCGGGACGGGCTATGGCTACACCTTC
NA NA TRBJ2-5 TRBV7-8 CASSLGLRGISKETQYF TGTGCCAGCAGCTTGGGCCTTCGGGGGATTTCCAAGGAGACCCAGTACTTC
NA TRBD1 TRBJ1-2 TRBV27 CASSSAGGITQGEYYGYTF TGTGCCAGCAGCTCCGCGGGGGGGATCACGCAGGGGGAGTACTATGGCTACACCTTC
NA TRBD1 TRBJ1-2 TRBV10-3 CAISSTAGQTNGYTF TGTGCCATCAGTTCTACGGCGGGACAGACTAATGGCTACACCTTC
NA TRBD1 TRBJ1-6 TRBV14 CASSHDRGLAPLHF TGTGCCAGCAGCCACGACAGGGGGCTTGCACCCCTCCACTTT
once NA TRBJ2-5 TRBV7-2 CASSSQGGWETQYF TGTGCCAGCAGCTCCCAAGGCGGATGGGAGACCCAGTACTTC
NA NA TRBJ1-3 TRBV10-3 CAISTGSSGNTIYF TGTGCCATCAGTACAGGGAGCTCTGGAAACACCATATATTTT
NA NA TRBJ2-7 TRBV7-9 CASSRPGAYEQYF TGTGCCAGCAGCCGTCCGGGGGCCTACGAGCAGTACTTC
once TRBD1 TRBJ1-2 TRBV7-9 CASSPRTGYTF TGTGCCAGCAGCCCAAGGACAGGGTACACCTTC
NA NA TRBJ1-2 TRBV19 CASESPPGMANYGYTF TGTGCCAGTGAGTCCCCGCCAGGAATGGCGAACTATGGCTACACCTTC
NA NA TRBJ2-5 TRBV5-1 CASSFQQGNKETQYF TGCGCCAGCAGCTTTCAACAGGGTAACAAAGAGACCCAGTACTTC
NA TRBD1 TRBJ1-5 TRBV7-2 CASSLGDRSNQPQHF TGTGCCAGCAGCTTAGGGGACAGGAGCAATCAGCCCCAGCATTTT
once TRBD2 TRBJ2-3 TRBV7-9 CASNSGSSGGSHTDTQYF TGTGCCAGCAACAGCGGGTCTAGCGGGGGGTCCCACACAGATACGCAGTATTTT
once NA TRBJ2-2 TRBV7-2 CASSVTGELFF TGTGCCAGCAGCGTAACCGGGGAGCTGTTTTTT
NA TRBD1 TRBJ1-5 TRBV27 CASSFQTGDQPQHF TGTGCCAGCAGTTTCCAGACAGGGGATCAGCCCCAGCATTTT
NA NA TRBJ1-5 TRBV29-1 CSVVVDSDQPQHF TGCAGCGTTGTTGTCGACTCGGATCAGCCCCAGCATTTT
few NA TRBJ1-1 TRBV30 CAWSVGGKTFF TGTGCCTGGAGTGTAGGAGGGAAGACTTTCTTT
NA NA TRBJ2-5 TRBV18 CASSGRSGSEETQYF TGTGCCAGCTCCGGGCGGTCGGGGAGCGAAGAGACCCAGTACTTC
NA NA TRBJ2-6 TRBV19 CASSMEGSGANVLTF TGTGCCAGTAGTATGGAGGGCTCTGGGGCCAACGTCCTGACTTTC
NA TRBD2 TRBJ2-5 TRBV5-1 CASSLAPSGGLETQYF TGCGCCAGCAGCTTGGCCCCCAGCGGGGGGCTCGAGACCCAGTACTTC
NA TRBD1 TRBJ2-2 TRBV4-3 CASSQETGEYTGELFF TGCGCCAGCAGCCAGGAGACAGGGGAGTATACCGGGGAGCTGTTTTTT
NA TRBD2 TRBJ2-1 TRBV6-2/TRBV6-3 CASSYGTSKQFF TGTGCCAGCAGTTATGGGACTAGCAAGCAGTTCTTC
NA NA TRBJ2-2 TRBV7-9 CASSRQGNTGELFF TGTGCCAGCAGCCGTCAGGGGAACACCGGGGAGCTGTTTTTT
NA TRBD1 TRBJ2-7 TRBV6-5 CASSSPDRAGRQYF TGTGCCAGCAGCAGCCCAGACAGGGCTGGTCGGCAGTACTTC
NA TRBD2 TRBJ2-5 TRBV7-2 CASSIGLAGGGETQYF TGTGCCAGCAGCATCGGACTAGCGGGGGGCGGCGAGACCCAGTACTTC
NA TRBD1 TRBJ1-2 TRBV6-5 CASSYSPTGAIYGYTF TGTGCCAGCAGTTACAGCCCAACAGGGGCAATCTATGGCTACACCTTC
NA NA TRBJ1-1 TRBV27 CASSFPGGSEAFF TGTGCCAGCAGTTTTCCGGGGGGTTCTGAAGCTTTCTTT
NA TRBD1 TRBJ2-5 TRBV5-5 CASSLYRRGQETQYF TGTGCCAGCAGCTTGTATCGCAGGGGGCAAGAGACCCAGTACTTC
NA TRBD2 TRBJ2-1 TRBV5-4 CASPELTGRAVNEQFF TGTGCCAGCCCCGAATTGACCGGGAGGGCCGTCAATGAGCAGTTCTTC
NA TRBD2 TRBJ2-1 TRBV10-2 CASSELPSGTYNEQFF TGCGCCAGCAGTGAGCTTCCTAGCGGAACCTACAATGAGCAGTTCTTC
NA TRBD1 TRBJ1-1 TRBV25-1 CASSDLDRVAFF TGTGCCAGCAGTGACTTGGACAGGGTAGCTTTCTTT